This TCR beta chain was observed in a study of OX40 agonist ivuxolimab in advanced cancers. Study details: The patients got ivuxolimab, which is an agonistic anti-OX40 (CD134) antibody. Patients assigned to dose escalation were diagnosed with hepatocellular carcinoma, melanoma, renal cell or head and neck cancer. Intravenous ivuxolimab was administered to patients every 2 weeks at 0.01 to 10 mg/kg. Averaging roughly 60 years in age, with a range of about 23 to 79, the cohort was 65% to 85% male.

Libraries were prepared by immunoSEQ multiplex PCR; TCRdb keeps only in-frame clonotypes and omits some of them. Of about 77,000 clones in the sample, around 88% were seen once. The CDR3 runs to 14 residues. Trimming removed 2 bases at V and 4 bases at J, with 9 bases between. Germline loops: CDR1 ENHRY, CDR2 SYGVKD. This TCR was recovered from an adult with an advanced solid tumor such as melanoma, head and neck, liver or kidney cancer. The chain couples TRBV10-3 to TRBJ1-5, with D possibly matching TRBD1 (6 bases). This specimen consisted of CD4+ or CD8+ T cells sorted from blood, obtained in a trial of the OX40 agonist ivuxolimab. This CDR3 reads CAISEARGNQPQHF. CDR3 nucleotides: TGTGCCATCAGTGAGGCCAGGGGAAATCAGCCCCAGCATTTT.